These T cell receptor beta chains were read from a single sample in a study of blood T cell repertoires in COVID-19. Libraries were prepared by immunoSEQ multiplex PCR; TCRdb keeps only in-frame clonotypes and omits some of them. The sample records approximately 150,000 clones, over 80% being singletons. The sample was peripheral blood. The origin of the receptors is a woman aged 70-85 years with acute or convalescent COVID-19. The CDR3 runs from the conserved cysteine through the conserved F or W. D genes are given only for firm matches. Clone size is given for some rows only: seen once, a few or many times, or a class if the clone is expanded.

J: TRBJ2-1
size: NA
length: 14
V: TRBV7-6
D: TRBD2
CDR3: CASATSGSYNEQFF
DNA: TGTGCCAGCGCGACTAGCGGTAGCTACAATGAGCAGTTCTTC

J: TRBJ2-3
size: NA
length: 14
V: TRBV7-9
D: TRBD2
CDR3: CASRSSGSTDTQYF
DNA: TGTGCCAGCAGGTCTAGCGGGAGTACAGATACGCAGTATTTT

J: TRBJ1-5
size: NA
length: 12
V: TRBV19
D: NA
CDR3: CASTTGNQPQHF
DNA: TGTGCCAGTACAACAGGGAATCAGCCCCAGCATTTT

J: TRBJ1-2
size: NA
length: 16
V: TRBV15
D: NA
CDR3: CATSREVEGGPGGYTF
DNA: TGTGCCACCAGCAGAGAAGTTGAGGGCGGACCCGGCGGCTACACCTTC

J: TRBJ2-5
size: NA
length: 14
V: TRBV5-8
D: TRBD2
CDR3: CASSAGLAGETQYF
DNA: TGTGCCAGCAGCGCCGGACTAGCGGGGGAGACCCAGTACTTC

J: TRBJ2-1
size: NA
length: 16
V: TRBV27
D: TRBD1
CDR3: CASSLNRGLNNNEQFF
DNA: TGTGCCAGCAGTTTGAACAGGGGCCTTAATAACAATGAGCAGTTCTTC

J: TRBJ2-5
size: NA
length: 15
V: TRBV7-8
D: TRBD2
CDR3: CASNLRAGVQETQYF
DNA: TGTGCCAGCAACCTAAGAGCGGGGGTCCAAGAGACCCAGTACTTC

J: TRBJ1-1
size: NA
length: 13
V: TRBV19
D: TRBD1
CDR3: CASIRTGDTEAFF
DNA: TGTGCCAGTATTCGGACAGGGGATACTGAAGCTTTCTTT

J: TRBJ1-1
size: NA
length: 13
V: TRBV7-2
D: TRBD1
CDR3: CASSSTGIAEAFF
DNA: TGTGCCAGCAGCTCGACAGGGATTGCTGAAGCTTTCTTT

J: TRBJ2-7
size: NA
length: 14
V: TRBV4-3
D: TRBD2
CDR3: CASSQSSGGYEQYF
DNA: TGCGCCAGCAGCCAAAGCAGCGGGGGCTACGAGCAGTACTTC

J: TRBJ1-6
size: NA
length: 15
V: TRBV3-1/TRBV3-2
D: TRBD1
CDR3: CASSQGGQPNSPLHF
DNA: TGTGCCAGCAGCCAAGGGGGACAGCCTAATTCACCCCTCCACTTT

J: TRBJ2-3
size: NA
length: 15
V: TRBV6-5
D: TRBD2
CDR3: CASRTSGGLTDTQYF
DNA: TGTGCCAGCAGAACTAGCGGGGGGCTCACAGATACGCAGTATTTT

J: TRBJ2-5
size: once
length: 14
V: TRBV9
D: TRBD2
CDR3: CASSTTSGTETQYF
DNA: TGTGCCAGCAGCACTACTAGCGGGACGGAGACCCAGTACTTC

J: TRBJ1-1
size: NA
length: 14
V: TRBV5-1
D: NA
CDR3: CASNRDGADTEAFF
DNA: TGCGCCAGCAACAGGGACGGGGCGGACACTGAAGCTTTCTTT

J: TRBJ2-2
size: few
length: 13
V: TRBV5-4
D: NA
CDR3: CASSRQATGELFF
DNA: TGTGCCAGCAGCCGACAGGCCACCGGGGAGCTGTTTTTT

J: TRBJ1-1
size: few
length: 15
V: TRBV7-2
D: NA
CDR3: CASSYAGPRNTEAFF
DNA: TGTGCCAGCAGCTACGCAGGGCCACGGAACACTGAAGCTTTCTTT

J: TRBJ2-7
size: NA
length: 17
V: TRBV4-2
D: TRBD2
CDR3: CASSPRLAGTSVYEQYF
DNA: TGTGCCAGCAGCCCGAGACTAGCGGGGACTTCAGTCTACGAGCAGTACTTC

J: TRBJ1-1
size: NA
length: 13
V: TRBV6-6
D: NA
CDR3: CASSLDGGTEAFF
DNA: TGTGCCAGCTCCCTTGACGGGGGCACTGAAGCTTTCTTT

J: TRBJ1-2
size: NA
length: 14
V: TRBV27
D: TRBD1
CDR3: CASSQTGGNYGYTF
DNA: TGTGCCAGCAGTCAGACAGGGGGCAACTATGGCTACACCTTC

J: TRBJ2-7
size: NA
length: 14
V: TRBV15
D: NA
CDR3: CATSFDPGSYEQYF
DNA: TGTGCCACCAGCTTCGACCCGGGTTCCTACGAGCAGTACTTC

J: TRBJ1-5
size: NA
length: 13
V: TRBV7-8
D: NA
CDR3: CASSSESWQPQHF
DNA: TGTGCCAGCAGCTCGGAGAGTTGGCAGCCCCAGCATTTT

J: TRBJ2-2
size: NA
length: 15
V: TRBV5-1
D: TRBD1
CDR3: CASERTGGSTGELFF
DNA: TGCGCCAGCGAGAGGACAGGGGGAAGCACCGGGGAGCTGTTTTTT

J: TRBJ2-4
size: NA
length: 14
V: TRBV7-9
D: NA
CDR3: CASSLVGPKNIQYF
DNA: TGTGCCAGCAGCTTAGTGGGCCCCAAAAACATTCAGTACTTC

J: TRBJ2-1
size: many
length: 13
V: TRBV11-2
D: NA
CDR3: CASSSGLHNEQFF
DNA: TGTGCCAGCAGCTCGGGACTTCACAATGAGCAGTTCTTC

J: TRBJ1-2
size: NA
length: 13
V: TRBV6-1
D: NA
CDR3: CASSEVQGYGYTF
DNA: TGTGCCAGCAGTGAGGTCCAGGGGTATGGCTACACCTTC

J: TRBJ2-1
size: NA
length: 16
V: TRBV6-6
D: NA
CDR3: CASSSPGLVTYNEQFF
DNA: TGTGCCAGCAGTTCGCCGGGACTCGTCACCTACAATGAGCAGTTCTTC

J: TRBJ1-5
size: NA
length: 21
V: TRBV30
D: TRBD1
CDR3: CAWSWPVIGQGAFPSNQPQHF
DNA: TGTGCCTGGAGTTGGCCAGTAATCGGACAGGGGGCTTTTCCTAGCAATCAGCCCCAGCATTTT

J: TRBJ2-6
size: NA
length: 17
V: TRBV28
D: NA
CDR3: CASSTPPGAAGANVLTF
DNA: TGTGCCAGCAGTACCCCCCCAGGGGCAGCAGGGGCCAACGTCCTGACTTTC

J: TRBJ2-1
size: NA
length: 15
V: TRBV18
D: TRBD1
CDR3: CASSEGQGTYNEQFF
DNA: TGTGCCAGCTCAGAGGGACAGGGTACCTACAATGAGCAGTTCTTC

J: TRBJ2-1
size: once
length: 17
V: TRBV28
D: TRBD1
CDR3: CASSQPPPGQAPLGQFF
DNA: TGTGCCAGCAGCCAGCCTCCCCCGGGACAGGCCCCACTCGGGCAGTTCTTC

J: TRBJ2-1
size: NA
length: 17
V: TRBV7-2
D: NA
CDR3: CASSLARRVGGFNEQFF
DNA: TGTGCCAGCAGCTTAGCCCGCCGGGTTGGAGGGTTCAATGAGCAGTTCTTC

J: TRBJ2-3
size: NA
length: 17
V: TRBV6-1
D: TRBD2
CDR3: CASSEGGLAGITDTQYF
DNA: TGTGCCAGCAGTGAAGGGGGACTAGCGGGCATCACAGATACGCAGTATTTT

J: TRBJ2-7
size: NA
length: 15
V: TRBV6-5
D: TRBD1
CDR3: CASRPDRGLFYEQYF
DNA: TGTGCCAGCAGACCCGACAGGGGGCTGTTCTACGAGCAGTACTTC

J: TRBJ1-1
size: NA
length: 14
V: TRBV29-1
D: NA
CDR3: CSVVGQSMNTEAFF
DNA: TGCAGCGTTGTCGGACAGAGCATGAACACTGAAGCTTTCTTT

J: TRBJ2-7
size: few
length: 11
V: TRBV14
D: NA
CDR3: CASSQGQEQYF
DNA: TGTGCCAGCAGCCAAGGACAAGAGCAGTACTTC

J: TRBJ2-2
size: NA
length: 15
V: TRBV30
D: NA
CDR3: CAWSRLLANTGELFF
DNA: TGTGCCTGGAGTCGACTGCTTGCGAACACCGGGGAGCTGTTTTTT

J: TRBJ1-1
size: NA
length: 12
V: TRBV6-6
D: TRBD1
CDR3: CASTDRGTEAFF
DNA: TGTGCCAGCACCGACAGGGGGACTGAAGCTTTCTTT

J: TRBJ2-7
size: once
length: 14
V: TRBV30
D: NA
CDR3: CAWSVGGSSYEQYF
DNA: TGTGCCTGGAGTGTCGGTGGGAGTTCGTACGAGCAGTACTTC

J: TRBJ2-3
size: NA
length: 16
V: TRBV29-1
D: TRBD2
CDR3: CSVVAQTSGFTDTQYF
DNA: TGCAGCGTTGTGGCGCAAACTAGCGGGTTCACAGATACGCAGTATTTT

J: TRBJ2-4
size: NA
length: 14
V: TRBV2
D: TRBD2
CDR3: CASRLAGGGNIQYF
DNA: TGTGCCAGCAGACTAGCGGGAGGGGGGAACATTCAGTACTTC

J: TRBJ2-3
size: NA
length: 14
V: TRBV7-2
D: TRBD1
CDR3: CASSLGTGLDTQYF
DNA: TGTGCCAGCAGCTTAGGGACAGGGTTAGATACGCAGTATTTT

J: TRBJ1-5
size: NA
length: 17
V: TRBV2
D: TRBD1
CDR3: CASSEGFRGNSNQPQHF
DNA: TGTGCCAGCAGTGAAGGTTTCAGGGGGAATAGCAATCAGCCCCAGCATTTT

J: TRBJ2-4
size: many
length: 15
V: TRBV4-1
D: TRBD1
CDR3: CASSPQTGSNLIQYF
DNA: TGCGCCAGCAGCCCTCAGACAGGGTCTAATCTCATTCAGTACTTC

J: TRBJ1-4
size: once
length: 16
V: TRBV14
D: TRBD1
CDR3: CASSQTTGEIGEKLFF
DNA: TGTGCCAGCAGCCAGACCACAGGGGAAATAGGTGAAAAACTGTTTTTT

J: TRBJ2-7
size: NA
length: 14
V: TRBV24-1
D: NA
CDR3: CATSDASPGYEQYF
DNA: TGTGCCACCAGTGATGCCAGTCCGGGTTACGAGCAGTACTTC

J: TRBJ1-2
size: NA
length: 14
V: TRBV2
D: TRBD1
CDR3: CASSDRQGSYGYTF
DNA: TGTGCCAGCAGTGATAGACAGGGATCTTATGGCTACACCTTC

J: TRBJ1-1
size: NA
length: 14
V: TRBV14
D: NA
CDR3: CASSLRQANTEAFF
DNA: TGTGCCAGCAGCCTAAGGCAGGCGAACACTGAAGCTTTCTTT

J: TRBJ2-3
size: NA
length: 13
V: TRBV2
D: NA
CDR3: CASRSDSSDTQYF
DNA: TGTGCCAGCAGGTCCGACAGTTCCGATACGCAGTATTTT